Shown below are 29 T cell receptor beta chains from a single sample sequenced in a study of CD8 T cells in ankylosing spondylitis. Using its own MiXCR run on the 5' RACE reads, TCRdb lists one record per CDR3 protein. The table includes roughly 160,000 distinct CDR3 sequences, 9.5% to 13% detected once. Material: blood, either unsorted or a sorted T cell fraction (not recorded which). All receptors derive from a male donor with ankylosing spondylitis or in good health (not recorded which).

This clonotype was picked up many times. Here the CDR3 reads CASSQENPSGAYEQYF. CDR3 in DNA: TGCGCCAGCAGCCAAGAGAACCCAAGTGGGGCCTACGAGCAGTACTTC. This chain uses TRBV4-1 with TRBJ2-7; D gene unclear. CDR1 is MGHRA and CDR2 is YSYEKL in the germline V gene. There are 16 residues in the CDR3. Trimming cost V 0 bases and J 2 bases, with 14 bases left between them.

This clonotype was observed at least ten times. This chain joins TRBV6-5 and TRBJ2-7; 9 nucleotides align to TRBD1. V shed 7 bases, J shed 6 bases, and the junction held 4 bases outside the gene matches. CDR3 length: 12 amino acids. CDR1 is MNHEY and CDR2 is SVGAGI in the germline V gene. The CDR3 bases are TGTGCCAGCACCAGGACAGGGGTCGAGCAGTACTTC. It encodes CASTRTGVEQYF.

In this sample, this clonotype turned up a few times. The chain recombines TRBV20-1 with TRBJ2-3; TRBD1 agrees at 9 bases. Trimming at V came to 3 bases and at J to 2 bases, leaving 12 bases not matched to a gene. CDR1 DFQATT and CDR2 SNEGSKA come from the germline V gene (reference sequence). There are 17 residues in the CDR3. The DNA of the CDR3 is TGCAGTGCTAGCCCTTTCCGGGGACAGGGTAACACAGATACGCAGTATTTT. Translated, it gives CSASPFRGQGNTDTQYF.

This clonotype was counted at least ten times. The chain links TRBV12-3 or TRBV12-4 to TRBJ2-1; 9 bases agree with TRBD1. This CDR3 has 16 residues. V lost 7 bases, J lost 6 bases, and 13 bases stayed unmatched. The CDR3 DNA follows: TGTGCCAGCAACCAAGTGGGGGGACAGGGTCCCAATGAGCAGTTCTTC. It is translated as CASNQVGGQGPNEQFF.

The V and J genes are TRBV7-2 and TRBJ1-1; D is undetermined. Trimming took off 5 bases at V and 2 bases at J, with 9 bases between the two ends. CDR3 size: 13 residues. The germline V gene has CDR1 SGHTA and CDR2 FQGNSA. DNA of the CDR3: TGTGCCAGCAGCGCCGGGAGAAACACTGAAGCTTTCTTT. It yields the protein CASSAGRNTEAFF.

In nucleotides, the CDR3 is TGTGCCAGCAGTTTAGCCGCGGGAGTAAACACCATATATTTT. This translates into CASSLAAGVNTIYF. The gene calls are TRBV12-3 or TRBV12-4 and TRBJ1-3; D uncertain. This CDR3 region has 14 residues. V lost 0 bases and J lost 6, with 9 bases in between.

The chain has TRBV20-1 and TRBJ2-3; 12 positions agree with TRBD2. This CDR3 comprises 16 residues. V shed 5 bases and J 2 bases; nucleotides not matched to a gene: 8. Germline-derived CDR1 and CDR2 are DFQATT and SNEGSKA (reference sequence). This CDR3 reads CSALRLAGDITDTQYF. DNA for the CDR3: TGCAGTGCTCTCCGACTAGCGGGGGACATCACAGATACGCAGTATTTT.

Ten or more counts support this clonotype. The chain employs TRBV18 and TRBJ2-7, with 10 bases lining up with TRBD2. This CDR3 region has 13 residues. From germline, CDR1 is KGHSH and CDR2 LQKENI. J was trimmed by 4 bases and V by 6 bases; bases with no gene match: 3. CDR3 residues: CASSGLADYEQYF. The CDR3 coding sequence is TGTGCCAGCTCTGGACTAGCGGATTACGAGCAGTACTTC.

There are a few counts of this clonotype. J is TRBJ2-1 and V is TRBV9, with D maybe TRBD2 (5 bases). Germline lookup yields CDR1 SGDLS and CDR2 YYNGEE. The CDR3 extends over 15 amino acids. V lost 2 bases to trimming and J lost 6 bases, with 15 bases between them. CDR3 coding DNA: TGTGCCAGCAGCGTTCAGGTAGAGGGTTTCAATGAGCAGTTCTTC. It yields the protein CASSVQVEGFNEQFF.

This clonotype was picked up a small number of times. The chain carries TRBV10-3 and TRBJ2-1; D is possibly TRBD1 (6 bases). The CDR3 contains 18 residues. Germline assignment: CDR1 ENHRY and CDR2 SYGVKD. V lost 3 bases, J lost 1 base, and 19 bases lay in between. CDR3 sequence reads: CAISDDSLARGSYNEQFF. CDR3 DNA: TGTGCCATCAGTGACGACTCACTGGCTAGGGGGTCCTACAATGAGCAGTTCTTC.

The chain links TRBV6-4 to TRBJ2-1, with 10 bases identical to TRBD1. Trimming at V came to 6 bases and at J to 6 bases, leaving 11 bases not matched to a gene. Per the germline V gene, CDR1 is MRHNA and CDR2 is SNTAGT. This CDR3 spans 16 amino acids. The CDR3 DNA follows: TGTGCCAGCAGCCCAATCCGCCGGGACAGGGGCAATGAGCAGTTCTTC. This encodes CASSPIRRDRGNEQFF.

This clonotype was counted ten times or more. The V gene is TRBV20-1, the J gene TRBJ2-3, with TRBD2 as a possible D gene (6 bases). The CDR3 runs 14 residues. CDR1 and CDR2 from the germline V gene are DFQATT and SNEGSKA (reference sequence). Between the trimmed V and J ends, which lost 3 bases and 2 bases, there was a span of 12 bases. For the CDR3, the DNA is TGCAGTGCTAGGTCTAGCGACAACACAGATACGCAGTATTTT. Amino acid sequence: CSARSSDNTDTQYF.

At least ten counts were recorded for this clonotype. The genes are TRBV5-1 and TRBJ1-4; D might be TRBD1 (5 bases). Germline V gene lookup returns CDR1 SGHRS and CDR2 YFSETQ. The CDR3 covers 14 residues. The V end was cut by 4 bases, the J end by 7 bases, with 14 bases between. The CDR3 sequence is CASSRGVKSEKLFF. The CDR3 coding sequence is TGCGCCAGCAGCAGAGGGGTAAAAAGTGAAAAACTGTTTTTT. The full variable domain, completed using reference TRBV5-1 and TRBJ1-4, is KAGVTQTPRYLIKTRGQQVTLSCSPISGHRSVSWYQQTPGQGLQFLFEYFSETQRNKGNFPGRFSGRQFSNSRSEMNVSTLELGDSALYLCASSRGVKSEKLFFGSGTQLSVL.

This clonotype was seen repeatedly, ten times or more. This chain joins TRBV11-3 and TRBJ2-6; TRBD2 matches at 11 bases. Germline assignment: CDR1 SGHNT and CDR2 YENEEA. There are 21 residues in the CDR3. V was pared by 5 bases and J by 0 bases, with 15 bases of the junction left unmatched. CDR3 sequence (DNA): TGTGCCAGCAGCCGTAGTATCCTAGCGGGAGGACCAAGCTCTGGGGCCAACGTCCTGACTTTC. Residues: CASSRSILAGGPSSGANVLTF.

This clonotype was counted many times. The chain couples TRBV5-1 to TRBJ2-2, with D unclear. Trimming took 1 base from V and 7 from J, leaving 14 bases between them. The CDR3 sequence is 15 residues long. Germline lookup yields CDR1 SGHRS and CDR2 YFSETQ. This CDR3 reads CASSLPSSLVGELFF. For the CDR3, the DNA is TGCGCCAGCAGCTTGCCCAGTTCCCTAGTCGGGGAGCTGTTTTTT.

This clonotype was seen ten or more times. V usage is TRBV7-8 and J usage is TRBJ1-1; TRBD1 is a possible D gene (5 bases). Trimming cost V 2 bases and J 3 bases, with 16 bases left between them. The CDR3 is 16 amino acids. CDR1 and CDR2 (germline): SGHVS, FQNEAQ. Here the CDR3 reads CASSLTSVGTYTEAFF. The DNA for the CDR3 is TGTGCCAGCAGCTTAACCTCCGTCGGGACCTACACTGAAGCTTTCTTT.

This clonotype was observed at least ten times. The chain is built from TRBV20-1 and TRBJ2-3; D possibly corresponds to TRBD2 (5 bases). Germline V gene data show CDR1 as DFQATT and CDR2 as SNEGSKA (reference sequence). CDR3 length: 16 residues. Trimming stripped 0 bases from V and 0 bases from J, with 13 bases between. The CDR3 loop reads CSARDRGPPSTDTQYF. The CDR3 coding sequence is TGCAGTGCTAGAGACCGAGGGCCCCCAAGCACAGATACGCAGTATTTT.

This clonotype was counted many times. The chain is built from TRBV29-1 and TRBJ2-5; weak D call: TRBD1 (5 bases). Germline V gene sequence: CDR1 SQVTM, CDR2 ANQGSEA. The CDR3 length is 13 residues. Trimming stripped 5 bases from V and 1 base from J, with 11 bases between. CDR3 nucleotide sequence: TGCAGCGTTATAGGGGTGGGCCAAGAGACCCAGTACTTC. Translating gives CSVIGVGQETQYF. The whole variable domain, filled in from reference TRBV29-1 and TRBJ2-5, reads SAVISQKPSRDICQRGTSLTIQCQVDSQVTMMFWYRQQPGQSLTLIATANQGSEATYESGFVIDKFPISRPNLTFSTLTVSNMSPEDSSIYLCSVIGVGQETQYFGPGTRLLVL.

This clonotype appeared many times. This rearrangement joins TRBV12-3 or TRBV12-4 to TRBJ1-5, with D possibly matching TRBD1 (6 bases). V shed 6 bases and J shed 5 bases, with 11 bases lying between them. The CDR3 is made up of 13 amino acids. The CDR3 DNA is TGTGCCAGCAGGGACAGTTCAGATCAGCCCCAGCATTTT. This sequence encodes CASRDSSDQPQHF.

The CDR3 spells CASSISGTQETQYF. CDR3 coding DNA: TGCGCCAGCAGCATCTCCGGGACCCAAGAGACCCAGTACTTC. The chain uses TRBV5-1 and TRBJ2-5; D possibly matches TRBD1 or TRBD2 (5 bases each). V gave up 4 bases and J gave up 1 base, with 11 bases separating them. The germline V gene encodes CDR1 SGHRS and CDR2 YFSETQ. The CDR3 spans 14 residues.

J is TRBJ2-7 and V is TRBV7-9; 11 nucleotides match TRBD2. With 6 bases clipped from V and 4 bases from J, the junction kept 14 bases outside the gene matches. The CDR3 is 17 amino acids. Germline V gene sequence: CDR1 SEHNR, CDR2 FQNEAQ (reference sequence). The CDR3 spells CASSLNQGTSGTYEQYF. CDR3 nucleotide sequence: TGTGCCAGCAGTCTTAACCAGGGGACTAGCGGCACATACGAGCAGTACTTC.

The chain carries TRBV5-1 and TRBJ2-3; no definite D call. CDR3 length: 13 amino acids. Germline CDR1 and CDR2: SGHRS and YFSETQ. The V end lost 0 bases, the J end lost 6 bases, and 8 bases lay between the germline ends. The CDR3 is CASSLALRDTQYF. In DNA form, the CDR3 reads TGCGCCAGCAGCTTGGCCTTGAGGGATACGCAGTATTTT. Full variable domain (outside the CDR3, taken from reference TRBV5-1 and TRBJ2-3): KAGVTQTPRYLIKTRGQQVTLSCSPISGHRSVSWYQQTPGQGLQFLFEYFSETQRNKGNFPGRFSGRQFSNSRSEMNVSTLELGDSALYLCASSLALRDTQYFGPGTRLTVL.

There are many counts of this clonotype. This chain links TRBV29-1 with TRBJ2-1; TRBD2 might be the D (6 bases). This CDR3 region has 15 residues. Germline V lookup: CDR1 SQVTM, CDR2 ANQGSEA. Between the trimmed V and J ends, which lost 1 base and 6 bases, there was a span of 16 bases. This CDR3 reads CSVEGGDGSSNEQFF. For the CDR3, the DNA is TGCAGCGTTGAAGGGGGGGACGGGAGCAGCAATGAGCAGTTCTTC.

Comments on this clonotype: A far larger clone is a single base away, which makes a read error likely. This chain connects TRBV7-9 to TRBJ2-3; no definite D call. The CDR3 spans 14 residues. Trimming removed 0 bases from V and 0 bases from J, with 4 bases in between. Germline values: CDR1 SEHNR, CDR2 FQNEAQ (reference sequence). This CDR3 reads CASSLAVSTDTQYF. CDR3 nucleotides: TGTGCCAGCAGCTTAGCGGTTAGCACAGATACGCAGTATTTT.

The sample holds a few counts of this clonotype. The rearrangement uses TRBV7-2 and TRBJ2-1; D is unresolved. Trimming cost V 5 bases and J 0 bases, with 11 bases left between them. Germline-derived CDR1 and CDR2 are SGHTA and FQGNSA. The length of the CDR3 is 15 residues. CDR3 in DNA: TGTGCCAGCAGCCCAGAGTTCGGCTCCTACAATGAGCAGTTCTTC. It translates to CASSPEFGSYNEQFF.

The chain employs TRBV7-6 and TRBJ2-1; TRBD2 aligns across 8 bases. V shed 5 bases, J shed 4 bases, and the junction held 7 bases outside the gene matches. Looked up from germline, CDR1 is SGHVS and CDR2 is FNYEAQ. There are 15 residues in the CDR3. CDR3 nucleotide sequence: TGTGCCAGCAGCCTAGGTAGCGGGAATTACAATGAGCAGTTCTTC. Amino acid sequence: CASSLGSGNYNEQFF.

In this sample, this clonotype turned up a few times. The rearrangement joins TRBV12-3 or TRBV12-4 to TRBJ2-7; 10 bases agree with TRBD2. CDR3 size: 17 residues. Trimming removed 0 bases from V and 5 bases from J; junction bases left unmatched: 10. In DNA, the CDR3 is TGTGCCAGCAGTTTAGCGCTAAGGGCTAGCGGGAGCCACGAGCAGTACTTC. Translating it yields CASSLALRASGSHEQYF.

This clonotype was seen a few times. The V call is TRBV3-1, the J call TRBJ1-2, with TRBD1 as a possible D gene (5 bases). Germline-derived CDR1 and CDR2 are LGHDT and YNNKEL (reference sequence). V was clipped by 4 bases and J by 5 bases, with 14 bases between them. The CDR3 runs 14 residues. The CDR3 loop is CASSPPQWGYGYTF. The CDR3 DNA reads TGTGCCAGCAGCCCCCCGCAGTGGGGGTATGGCTACACCTTC.

V is TRBV21-1 and J is TRBJ2-7; TRBD1 is the table's D call, not checked against the DNA. TRBV21-1 is labeled a pseudogene. CDR3 size: 12 residues. CDR3 loop: CAGGLITYEQYF. DNA of the CDR3: TGTGCCGGGGGATTAATCACCTACGAGCAGTACTTC.